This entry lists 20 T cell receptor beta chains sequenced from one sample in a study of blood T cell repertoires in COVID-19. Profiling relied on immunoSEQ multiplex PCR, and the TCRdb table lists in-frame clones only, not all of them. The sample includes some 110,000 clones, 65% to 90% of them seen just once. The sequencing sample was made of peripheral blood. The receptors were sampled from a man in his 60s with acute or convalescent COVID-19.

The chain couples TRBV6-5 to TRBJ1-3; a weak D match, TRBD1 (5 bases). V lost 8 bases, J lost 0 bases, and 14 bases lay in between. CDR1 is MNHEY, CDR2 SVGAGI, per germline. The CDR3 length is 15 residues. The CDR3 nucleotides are TGTGCCAGCGGGGCCTACGTACCCTCTGGAAACACCATATATTTT. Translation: CASGAYVPSGNTIYF.

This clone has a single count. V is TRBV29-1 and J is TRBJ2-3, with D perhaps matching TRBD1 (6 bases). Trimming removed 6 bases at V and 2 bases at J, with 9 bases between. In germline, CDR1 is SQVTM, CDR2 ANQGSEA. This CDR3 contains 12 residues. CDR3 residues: CSVRDNTDTQYF. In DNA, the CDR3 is TGCAGCGTCCGGGACAACACAGATACGCAGTATTTT.

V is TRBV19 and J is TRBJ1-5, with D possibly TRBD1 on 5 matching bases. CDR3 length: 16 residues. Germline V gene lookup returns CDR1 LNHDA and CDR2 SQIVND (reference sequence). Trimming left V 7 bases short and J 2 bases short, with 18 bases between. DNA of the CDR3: TGTGCCAGTAAGAAGGCAGGGTGGTTGCGCAATCAGCCCCAGCATTTT. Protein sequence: CASKKAGWLRNQPQHF.

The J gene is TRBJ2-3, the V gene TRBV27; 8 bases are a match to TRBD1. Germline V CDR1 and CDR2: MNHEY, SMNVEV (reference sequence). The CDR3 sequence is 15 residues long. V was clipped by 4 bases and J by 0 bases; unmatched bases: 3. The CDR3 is CASSWTGTSTDTQYF. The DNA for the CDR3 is TGTGCCAGCAGTTGGACAGGGACGAGCACAGATACGCAGTATTTT.

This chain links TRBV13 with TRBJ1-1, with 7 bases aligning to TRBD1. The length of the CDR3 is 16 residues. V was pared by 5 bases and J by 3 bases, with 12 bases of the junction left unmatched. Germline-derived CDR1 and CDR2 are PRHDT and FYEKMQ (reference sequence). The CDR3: CASSVYKGALYTEAFF. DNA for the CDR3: TGTGCCAGCAGCGTCTATAAGGGGGCGCTTTACACTGAAGCTTTCTTT.

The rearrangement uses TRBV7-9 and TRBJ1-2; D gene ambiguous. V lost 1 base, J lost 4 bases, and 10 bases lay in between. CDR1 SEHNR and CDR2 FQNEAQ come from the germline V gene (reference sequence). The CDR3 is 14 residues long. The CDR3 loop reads CASSLGGFGYGYTF. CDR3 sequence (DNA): TGTGCCAGCAGCTTAGGAGGGTTTGGCTATGGCTACACCTTC.

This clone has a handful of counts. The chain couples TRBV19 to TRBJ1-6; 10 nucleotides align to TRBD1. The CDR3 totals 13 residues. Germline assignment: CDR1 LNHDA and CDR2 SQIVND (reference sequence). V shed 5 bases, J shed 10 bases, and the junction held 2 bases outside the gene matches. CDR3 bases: TGTGCCAGTAGTGGGACAGGGGAATCACCCCTCCACTTT. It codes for CASSGTGESPLHF.

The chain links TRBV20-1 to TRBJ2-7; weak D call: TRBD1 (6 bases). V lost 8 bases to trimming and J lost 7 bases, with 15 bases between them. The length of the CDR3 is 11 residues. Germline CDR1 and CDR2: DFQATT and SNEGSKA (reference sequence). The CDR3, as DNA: TGCAGTACGGGACATGGGGTGGAGCAGTACTTC. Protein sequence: CSTGHGVEQYF.

CDR3 sequence (DNA): TGTGCCAGCAGTTTACAGGGCTTTAGCAATCAGCCCCAGCATTTT. This translates into CASSLQGFSNQPQHF. This sequence joins TRBV28 and TRBJ1-5, with D perhaps TRBD1 (5 bases). V was clipped by 2 bases and J by 0 bases, with 8 bases between them. The CDR3 totals 15 residues. Germline V gives CDR1 MDHEN, CDR2 SYDVKM.

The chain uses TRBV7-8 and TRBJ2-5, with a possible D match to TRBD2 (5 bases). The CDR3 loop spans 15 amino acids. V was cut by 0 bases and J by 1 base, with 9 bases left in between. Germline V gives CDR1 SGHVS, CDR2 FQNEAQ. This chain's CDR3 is CASSLAGVLQETQYF. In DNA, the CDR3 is TGTGCCAGCAGCTTAGCGGGAGTACTCCAAGAGACCCAGTACTTC.

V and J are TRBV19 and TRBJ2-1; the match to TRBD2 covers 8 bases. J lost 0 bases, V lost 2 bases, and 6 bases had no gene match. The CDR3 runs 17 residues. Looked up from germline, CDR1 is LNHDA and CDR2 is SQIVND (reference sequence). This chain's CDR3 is CASSIPGGVSSYNEQFF. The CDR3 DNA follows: TGTGCCAGTAGTATACCGGGGGGGGTAAGCTCCTACAATGAGCAGTTCTTC.

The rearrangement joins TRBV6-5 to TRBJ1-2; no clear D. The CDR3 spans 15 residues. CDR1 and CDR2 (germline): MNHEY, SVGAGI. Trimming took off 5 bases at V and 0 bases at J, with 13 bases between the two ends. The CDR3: CASSRSGITNYGYTF. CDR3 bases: TGTGCCAGCAGTAGATCCGGGATTACTAACTATGGCTACACCTTC.

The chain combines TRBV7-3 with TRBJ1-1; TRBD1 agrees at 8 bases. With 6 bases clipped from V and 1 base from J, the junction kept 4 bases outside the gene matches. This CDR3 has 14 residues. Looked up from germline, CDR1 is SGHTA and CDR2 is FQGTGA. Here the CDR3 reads CASRLDRANTEAFF. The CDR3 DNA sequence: TGTGCCAGCAGACTGGACAGGGCGAACACTGAAGCTTTCTTT. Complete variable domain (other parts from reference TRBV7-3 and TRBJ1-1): GAGVSQTPSNKVTEKGKYVELRCDPISGHTALYWYRQSLGQGPEFLIYFQGTGAADDSGLPNDRFFAVRPEGSVSTLKIQRTERGDSAVYLCASRLDRANTEAFFGQGTRLTVV.

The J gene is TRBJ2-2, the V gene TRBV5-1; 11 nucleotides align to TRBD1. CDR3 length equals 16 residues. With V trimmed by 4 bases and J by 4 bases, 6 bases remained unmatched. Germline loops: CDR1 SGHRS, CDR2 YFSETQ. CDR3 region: CASSKTGTGGTGELFF. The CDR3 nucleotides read TGCGCCAGCAGCAAGACCGGGACAGGGGGCACCGGGGAGCTGTTTTTT.

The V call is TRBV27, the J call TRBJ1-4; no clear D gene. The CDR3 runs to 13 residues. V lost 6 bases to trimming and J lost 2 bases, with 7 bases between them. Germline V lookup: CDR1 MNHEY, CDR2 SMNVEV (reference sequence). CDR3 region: CASRQITNEKLFF. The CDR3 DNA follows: TGTGCCAGCAGACAGATTACTAATGAAAAACTGTTTTTT.

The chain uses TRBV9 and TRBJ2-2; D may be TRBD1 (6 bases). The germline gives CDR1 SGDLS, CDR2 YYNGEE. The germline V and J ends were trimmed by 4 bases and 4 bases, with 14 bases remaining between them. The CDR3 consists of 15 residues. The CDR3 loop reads CASSLSSRGTGELFF. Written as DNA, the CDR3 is TGTGCCAGCAGCCTGAGTAGCAGGGGCACCGGGGAGCTGTTTTTT.

This CDR3 is CAWDISGGGQPQHF. The CDR3 DNA follows: TGTGCCTGGGACATCTCTGGGGGCGGTCAGCCCCAGCATTTT. This chain uses TRBV30 with TRBJ1-5, with TRBD1 as a possible D gene (6 bases). CDR1 and CDR2 from the germline V gene are GTSNPN and SVGIG (reference sequence). The CDR3 spans 14 residues. V shed 5 bases and J shed 6 bases, with 17 bases lying between them.

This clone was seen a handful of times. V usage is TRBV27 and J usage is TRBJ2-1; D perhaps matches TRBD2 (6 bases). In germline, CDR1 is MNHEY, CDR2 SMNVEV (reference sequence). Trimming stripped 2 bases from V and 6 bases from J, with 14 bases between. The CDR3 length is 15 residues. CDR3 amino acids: CASSLAGFPLNEQFF. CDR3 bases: TGTGCCAGCAGTTTAGCGGGGTTCCCCCTCAATGAGCAGTTCTTC.

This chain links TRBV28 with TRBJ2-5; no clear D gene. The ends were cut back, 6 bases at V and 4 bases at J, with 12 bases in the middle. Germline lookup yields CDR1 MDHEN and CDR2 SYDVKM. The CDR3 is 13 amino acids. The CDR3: CASSIAERETQYF. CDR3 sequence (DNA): TGTGCCAGCAGCATCGCGGAGAGAGAGACCCAGTACTTC.

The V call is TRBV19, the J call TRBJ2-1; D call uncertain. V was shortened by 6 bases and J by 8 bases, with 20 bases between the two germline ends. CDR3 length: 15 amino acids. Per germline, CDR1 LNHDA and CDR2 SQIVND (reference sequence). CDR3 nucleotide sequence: TGTGCCAGTAGCAACACGGCTATGCCACGGGATGAGCAGTTCTTC. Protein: CASSNTAMPRDEQFF.